The entry that follows covers one TCR beta chain sequence. Only a few counts were recorded for this clonotype. Its binding antigen is unknown. No quality values exist for individual bases; no much larger clone is one base distant. The sample originates from a study of CD8 T cells in ankylosing spondylitis (dated by TCRdb to 2016 to 2017). About the investigation overall: The study set out to find disease-linked TCR variants by profiling T cell receptor beta repertoires in ankylosing spondylitis patients and healthy donors. The full study cohort comprised 25 or so ankylosing spondylitis patients and about a hundred healthy donors. Peripheral blood samples were taken, and synovial fluid was additionally collected from ankylosing spondylitis patients.

The junction carries 17 bases between V and J, which are trimmed by 7 bases and 7 bases respectively. In the germline V gene, CDR1 corresponds to LGHNA and CDR2 to YNFKEQ. The CDR3 covers 13 residues, taking in both the cysteine and the phenylalanine. Of all the DNA, just the CDR3 is kept, 39 bases in frame from base 1. Sequencing used an Illumina HiSeq 2500. Quantitative 5'-RACE with molecular barcodes was used to prepare TCR beta libraries. The authors' pipeline ran thus. A new computational method based on a probabilistic model of VDJ rearrangement was used to identify disease-linked TCR variants. The public reads were reanalyzed by TCRdb: fastp trimming at Q25, MiXCR alignment, in-frame beta chains only. Each entry is one CDR3 protein sequence, shown with its most common DNA and genes. TCRdb's processing, not the study's, gives the V and J calls here. This sample has around 250,000 distinct CDR3 sequences in its table, and 30% to 40% of those were observed once. The leading ten clones occupy about 4% of the sample.

General findings and caveats noted by the study authors: A TCR beta motif of roughly 8 highly homologous amino acid variants appeared characteristic of blood from ankylosing spondylitis patients. Some of the motif variants had been reported before in the synovial fluid and blood of reactive arthritis patients, a finding that suggests common disease-initiation mechanisms. A CD8+ phenotype was shown by the disease-linked clones, which were found at relatively low frequencies in peripheral blood. The disease-linked clones were reported as significantly enriched in matched synovial fluid samples from ankylosing spondylitis patients.

The sample consisted of blood, either unsorted or a sorted T cell fraction (not recorded which). This sequence was found in a male donor with ankylosing spondylitis or in good health (not recorded which). Here the chain combines TRBV4-2 and TRBJ2-7; a weak D assignment points to TRBD2 (5 bases agree). In nucleotides, the sequence is TGTGCCAGCACCCACGCGGGCCTTATGGAGCAGTACTTC. The encoded protein is CASTHAGLMEQYF.